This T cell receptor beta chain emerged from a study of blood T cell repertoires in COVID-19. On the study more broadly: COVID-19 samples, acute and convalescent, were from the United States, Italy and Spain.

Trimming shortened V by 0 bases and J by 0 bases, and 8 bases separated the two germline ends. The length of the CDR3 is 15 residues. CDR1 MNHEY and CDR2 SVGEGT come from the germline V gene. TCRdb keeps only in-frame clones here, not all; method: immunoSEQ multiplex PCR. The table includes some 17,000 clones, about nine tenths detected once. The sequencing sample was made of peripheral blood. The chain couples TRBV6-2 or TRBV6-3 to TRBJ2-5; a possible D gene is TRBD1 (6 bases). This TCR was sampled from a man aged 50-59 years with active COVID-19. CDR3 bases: TGTGCCAGCAGTTACTCGGCAGGGGACCAAGAGACCCAGTACTTC. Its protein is CASSYSAGDQETQYF.